A single sample is the source of the 16 T cell receptor beta chains below, sequenced in a study of OX40 agonist ivuxolimab in advanced cancers. TCRdb's table, derived via immunoSEQ multiplex PCR, lists solely in-frame clones and lacks some. The sample yields around 80,000 clones, around 88% seen once. Sequencing used CD4+ or CD8+ T cells sorted from blood, obtained in a trial of the OX40 agonist ivuxolimab. These receptors originate from an adult with an advanced solid tumor such as melanoma, head and neck, liver or kidney cancer.

J is TRBJ2-3 and V is TRBV11-2; TRBD1 or TRBD2 may be the D gene (5 bases each). The germline V gene encodes CDR1 SGHAT and CDR2 FQNNGV. The CDR3 runs to 14 residues. The V end lost 3 bases, the J end lost 0 bases, and 7 bases lay between the germline ends. In DNA form, the CDR3 reads TGTGCCAGCAGCTTTGGGACCAGCACAGATACGCAGTATTTT. Protein product: CASSFGTSTDTQYF.

The rearrangement links TRBV28 to TRBJ2-7; TRBD1 agrees at 8 bases. CDR1 MDHEN and CDR2 SYDVKM come from the germline V gene. The CDR3 contains 15 residues. The junction had 7 bases not matched to a gene; V was cut back by 6 bases and J by 0 bases. CDR3 protein: CASRPQGAFSYEQYF. DNA for the CDR3: TGTGCCAGCAGACCCCAGGGGGCCTTCTCCTACGAGCAGTACTTC.

The chain recombines TRBV7-2 with TRBJ2-2; the D is unclear. This CDR3 is built from 13 residues. The germline gives CDR1 SGHTA, CDR2 FQGNSA. The germline V and J ends were trimmed by 3 bases and 4 bases, with 6 bases remaining between them. The chain's CDR3 is CASSLLSTGELFF. The CDR3 DNA reads TGTGCCAGCAGCTTGCTATCCACCGGGGAGCTGTTTTTT.

The rearrangement uses TRBV30 and TRBJ2-7, with D possibly matching TRBD2 (5 bases). Germline CDR1 is GTSNPN and CDR2 is SVGIG (reference sequence). The V and J ends lost 5 bases and 7 bases respectively, with 15 bases between them. The CDR3 runs 12 residues. The CDR3 region has the DNA TGTGCCTGGTCTGGCGGTTCGGGGGAGCAGTACTTC. This translates into CAWSGGSGEQYF.

The V and J genes are TRBV10-3 and TRBJ2-3, with D possibly matching TRBD1 (6 bases). Trimming removed 7 bases from V and 3 bases from J, with 8 bases in between. This CDR3 has 12 amino acids. Per the germline V gene, CDR1 is ENHRY and CDR2 is SYGVKD. The CDR3 nucleotides are TGTGCCATCACCGACAGGACAGATACGCAGTATTTT. Encoded protein: CAITDRTDTQYF.

This sequence joins TRBV7-9 and TRBJ2-3; D gene ambiguous. CDR1 SEHNR and CDR2 FQNEAQ come from the germline V gene (reference sequence). There are 14 residues in the CDR3. Between the trimmed V and J ends, which lost 5 bases and 0 bases, there was a span of 9 bases. The CDR3 sequence is CASSAGSSTDTQYF. The CDR3 coding sequence is TGTGCCAGCAGCGCCGGGTCTAGCACAGATACGCAGTATTTT.

This chain uses TRBV28 with TRBJ1-5; maybe TRBD1 (6 bases). Germline V gene lookup returns CDR1 MDHEN and CDR2 SYDVKM. The CDR3 covers 15 residues. Trimming left V 5 bases short and J 4 bases short, with 15 bases between. CDR3 loop: CASSPDLQGNQPQHF. The CDR3 DNA follows: TGTGCCAGCAGTCCCGATTTACAGGGAAATCAGCCCCAGCATTTT.

The chain employs TRBV7-2 and TRBJ2-7; 7 positions agree with TRBD1. CDR3 length equals 14 residues. V trimming: 5 bases; J trimming: 3 bases; junction bases outside the gene matches: 7. The germline V gene encodes CDR1 SGHTA and CDR2 FQGNSA. The DNA for the CDR3 is TGTGCCAGCAGCGCCACCGGGACAGTCTACGAGCAGTACTTC. Translated: CASSATGTVYEQYF.

This CDR3 reads CASSAGLAGSTDTQYF. The CDR3 DNA is TGTGCCAGCAGCGCGGGACTAGCGGGAAGCACAGATACGCAGTATTTT. The rearrangement uses TRBV9 and TRBJ2-3, with TRBD2 matching over 13 bases. The length of the CDR3 is 16 residues. CDR1 is SGDLS and CDR2 is YYNGEE in the germline V gene. V shed 3 bases and J 0 bases; nucleotides not matched to a gene: 1.

This chain links TRBV18 with TRBJ1-4, with D tentatively TRBD1 (6 bases). CDR3 length: 16 amino acids. Trimming cost V 5 bases and J 5 bases, with 18 bases left between them. The germline V gene encodes CDR1 KGHSH and CDR2 LQKENI. The CDR3 region is CASSIRQAEENEKLFF. Written as DNA, the CDR3 is TGTGCCAGCTCAATCAGACAGGCGGAGGAGAATGAAAAACTGTTTTTT.

A single count supports this clone. The rearrangement links TRBV9 to TRBJ2-1; 13 bases are a match to TRBD2. Trimming removed 3 bases from V and 8 bases from J; junction bases left unmatched: 11. The CDR3 covers 17 residues. Looked up from germline, CDR1 is SGDLS and CDR2 is YYNGEE. The CDR3 DNA sequence: TGTGCCAGCAGCGAGGGACTAGCGGGAACCTCGATTGATGAGCAGTTCTTC. This gives the protein CASSEGLAGTSIDEQFF. The full variable domain, completed using reference TRBV9 and TRBJ2-1, is DSGVTQTPKHLITATGQRVTLRCSPRSGDLSVYWYQQSLDQGLQFLIQYYNGEERAKGNILERFSAQQFPDLHSELNLSSLELGDSALYFCASSEGLAGTSIDEQFFGPGTRLTVL.

The chain employs TRBV5-4 and TRBJ2-3; D perhaps matches TRBD1 (5 bases). Germline CDR1 reads SGHNT; CDR2 reads YYREEE (reference sequence). The CDR3 is 15 residues long. V was cut by 0 bases and J by 1 base, with 9 bases left in between. Here the CDR3 reads CASSLGGTGTDTQYF. Here the CDR3 DNA reads TGTGCCAGCAGCTTGGGGGGCACGGGCACAGATACGCAGTATTTT.

This chain uses TRBV5-4 with TRBJ2-7, with a weak D call TRBD2 (5 bases). There are 14 residues in the CDR3. Germline V gene sequence: CDR1 SGHNT, CDR2 YYREEE (reference sequence). Trimming took off 4 bases at V and 2 bases at J, with 13 bases between the two ends. The CDR3 spells CASSLSGSPYEQYF. The CDR3 DNA reads TGTGCCAGCAGCCTGTCGGGGAGTCCCTACGAGCAGTACTTC.

V is TRBV5-8 and J is TRBJ2-7; D may be TRBD1 or TRBD2 (5 bases each). This CDR3 spans 14 amino acids. The ends were cut back, 6 bases at V and 0 bases at J, with 13 bases in the middle. CDR1 is SGHTS and CDR2 is YDEGEE in the germline V gene. CDR3 loop: CASTRRDGSYEQYF. The CDR3 bases are TGTGCCAGCACGCGCCGGGACGGCTCCTACGAGCAGTACTTC.

This clone appeared a single time. The rearrangement uses TRBV6-5 and TRBJ1-4, with a possible D match to TRBD1 (6 bases). V was shortened by 5 bases and J by 5 bases, with 15 bases between the two germline ends. In germline, CDR1 is MNHEY, CDR2 SVGAGI. The CDR3 has 15 amino acids. The CDR3 DNA sequence: TGTGCCAGCAGTATTGGTGGACAGTCAAATGAAAAACTGTTTTTT. It yields the protein CASSIGGQSNEKLFF.

The chain recombines TRBV5-1 with TRBJ2-3; TRBD1 agrees at 7 bases. The CDR3 extends over 13 amino acids. V was clipped by 5 bases and J by 5 bases; unmatched bases: 5. CDR1 SGHRS and CDR2 YFSETQ come from the germline V gene. The DNA of the CDR3 is TGCGCCAGCAGTGATACAGGGGAAGATACGCAGTATTTT. Protein: CASSDTGEDTQYF.